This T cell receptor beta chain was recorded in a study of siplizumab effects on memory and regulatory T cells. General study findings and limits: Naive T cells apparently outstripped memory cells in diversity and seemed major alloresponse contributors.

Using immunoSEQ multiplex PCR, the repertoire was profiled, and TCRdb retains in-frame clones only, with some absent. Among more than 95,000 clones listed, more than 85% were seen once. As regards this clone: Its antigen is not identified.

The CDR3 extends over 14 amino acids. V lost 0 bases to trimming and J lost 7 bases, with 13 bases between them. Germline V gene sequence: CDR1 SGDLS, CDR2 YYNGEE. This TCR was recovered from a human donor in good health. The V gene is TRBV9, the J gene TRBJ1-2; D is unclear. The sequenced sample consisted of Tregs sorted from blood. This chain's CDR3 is CASSVDVGSFGYTF. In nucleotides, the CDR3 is TGTGCCAGCAGCGTAGATGTGGGCTCCTTTGGCTACACCTTC.